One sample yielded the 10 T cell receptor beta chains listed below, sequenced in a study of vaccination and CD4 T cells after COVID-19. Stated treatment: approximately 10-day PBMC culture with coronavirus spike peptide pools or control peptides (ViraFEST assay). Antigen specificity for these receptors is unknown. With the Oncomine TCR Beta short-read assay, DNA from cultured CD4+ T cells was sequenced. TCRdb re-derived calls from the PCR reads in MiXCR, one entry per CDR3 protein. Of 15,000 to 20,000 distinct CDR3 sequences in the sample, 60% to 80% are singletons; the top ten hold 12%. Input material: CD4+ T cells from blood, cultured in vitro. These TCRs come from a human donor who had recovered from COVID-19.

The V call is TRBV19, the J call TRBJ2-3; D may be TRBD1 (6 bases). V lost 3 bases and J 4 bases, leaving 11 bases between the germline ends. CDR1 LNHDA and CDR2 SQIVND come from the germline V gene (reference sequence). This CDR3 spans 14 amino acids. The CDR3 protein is CASSIGQSADTQYF. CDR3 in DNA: TGTGCCAGTAGTATCGGACAGTCTGCAGATACGCAGTATTTT.

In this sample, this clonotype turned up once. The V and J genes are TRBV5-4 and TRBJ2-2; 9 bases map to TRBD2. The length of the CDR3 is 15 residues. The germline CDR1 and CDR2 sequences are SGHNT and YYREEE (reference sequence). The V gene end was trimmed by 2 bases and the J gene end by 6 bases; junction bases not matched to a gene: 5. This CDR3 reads CASSFSGSGPGELFF. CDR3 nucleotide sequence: TGTGCCAGCAGCTTTAGCGGGAGTGGTCCCGGGGAGCTGTTTTTT.

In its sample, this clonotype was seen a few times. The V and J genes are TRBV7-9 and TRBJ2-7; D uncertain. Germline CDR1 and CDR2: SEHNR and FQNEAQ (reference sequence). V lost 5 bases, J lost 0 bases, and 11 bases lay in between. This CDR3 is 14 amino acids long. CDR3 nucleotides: TGTGCCAGCAGCCCCCGGGCGAGCTCCTACGAGCAGTACTTC. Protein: CASSPRASSYEQYF.

CDR3 DNA sequence: TGTGCCAGCAGTACGATAAACTATGGCTACACCTTC. It specifies CASSTINYGYTF. V gene TRBV2 combines with J gene TRBJ1-2; no clear D gene. V lost 5 bases, J lost 2 bases, and 6 bases lay in between. The CDR3 sequence is 12 residues long. Germline CDR1 reads SNHLY; CDR2 reads FYNNEI.

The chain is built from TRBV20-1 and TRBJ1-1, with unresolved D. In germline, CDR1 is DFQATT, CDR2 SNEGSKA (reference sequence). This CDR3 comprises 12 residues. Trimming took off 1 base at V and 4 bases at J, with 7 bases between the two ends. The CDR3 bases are TGCAGTGCTAGAGGCCCAGGCACTGAAGCTTTCTTT. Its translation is CSARGPGTEAFF.

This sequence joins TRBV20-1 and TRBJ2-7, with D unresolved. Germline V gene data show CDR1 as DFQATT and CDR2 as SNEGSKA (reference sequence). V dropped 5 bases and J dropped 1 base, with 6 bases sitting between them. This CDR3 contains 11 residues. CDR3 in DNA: TGCAGTGCTGGAACTTCCTACGAGCAGTACTTC. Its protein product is CSAGTSYEQYF.

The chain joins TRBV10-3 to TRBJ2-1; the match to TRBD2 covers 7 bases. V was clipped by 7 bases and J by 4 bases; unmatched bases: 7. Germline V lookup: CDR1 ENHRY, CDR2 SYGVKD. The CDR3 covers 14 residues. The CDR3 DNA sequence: TGTGCCATCAAGCGGGACGGCCTATACAATGAGCAGTTCTTC. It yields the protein CAIKRDGLYNEQFF.

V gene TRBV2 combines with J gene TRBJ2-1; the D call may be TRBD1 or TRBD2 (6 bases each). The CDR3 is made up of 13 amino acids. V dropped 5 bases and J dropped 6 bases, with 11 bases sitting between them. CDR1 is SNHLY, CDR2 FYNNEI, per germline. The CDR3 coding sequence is TGTGCCAGCAGTAGTGAGGGGGGCAATGAGCAGTTCTTC. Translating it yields CASSSEGGNEQFF.

The CDR3 sequence: CSARGDYSFGGNEQFF. In DNA, the CDR3 is TGCAGTGCTAGAGGGGACTATTCTTTTGGAGGCAATGAGCAGTTCTTC. V is TRBV20-1 and J is TRBJ2-1; 7 positions agree with TRBD2. With 1 base clipped from V and 6 bases from J, the junction kept 12 bases outside the gene matches. This CDR3 comprises 16 residues. The germline gives CDR1 DFQATT, CDR2 SNEGSKA (reference sequence).

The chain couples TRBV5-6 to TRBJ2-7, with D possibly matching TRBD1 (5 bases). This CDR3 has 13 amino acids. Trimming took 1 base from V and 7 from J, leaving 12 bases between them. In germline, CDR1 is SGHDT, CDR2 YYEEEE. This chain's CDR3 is CASSLQGVPEQYF. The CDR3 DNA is TGTGCCAGCAGCTTGCAGGGCGTCCCAGAGCAGTACTTC.